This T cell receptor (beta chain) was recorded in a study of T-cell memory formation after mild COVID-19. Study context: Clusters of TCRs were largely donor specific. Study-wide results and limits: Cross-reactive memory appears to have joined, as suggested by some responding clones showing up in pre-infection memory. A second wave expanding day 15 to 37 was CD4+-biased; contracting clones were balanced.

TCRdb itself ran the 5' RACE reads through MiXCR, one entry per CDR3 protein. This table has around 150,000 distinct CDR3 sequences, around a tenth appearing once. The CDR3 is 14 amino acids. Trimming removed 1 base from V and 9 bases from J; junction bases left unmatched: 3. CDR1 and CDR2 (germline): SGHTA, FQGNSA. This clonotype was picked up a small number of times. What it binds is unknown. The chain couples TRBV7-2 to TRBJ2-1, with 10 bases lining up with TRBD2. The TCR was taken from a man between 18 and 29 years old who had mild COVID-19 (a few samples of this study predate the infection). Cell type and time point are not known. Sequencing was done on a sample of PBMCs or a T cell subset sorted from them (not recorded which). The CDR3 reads CASSLEAGGLEQFF. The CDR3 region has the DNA TGTGCCAGCAGCTTAGAAGCGGGGGGGCTTGAGCAGTTCTTC.